This TCR beta chain was sequenced during a study of cytotoxic CD8 clonotypes in ibrutinib-treated CLL. Study-wide context: Response samples were drawn at a median of approximately 11 months of treatment, range 6 to 36. Findings and caveats of the study: Clonality, elevated at ibrutinib response, dropped back toward baseline at progression. Pretreatment clonality was elevated relative to age-matched healthy donors and paralleled circulating CD8+ T-cell counts.

Per the germline V gene, CDR1 is KGHSH and CDR2 is LQKENI. The CDR3 totals 15 residues. V shed 2 bases and J 6 bases; nucleotides not matched to a gene: 5. This clone was detected a few times. Its target is unknown. Only in-frame clones appear in the TCRdb table, and some are missing; sequencing was by immunoSEQ multiplex PCR. The data contain about 130,000 clones, approximately 85% of them seen just once; the ten biggest clones take up around 2.1%. The specimen comprised PBMCs, sampled after 24 months of ibrutinib treatment. The sequence derives from a human donor with chronic lymphocytic leukemia. The chain combines TRBV18 with TRBJ1-5, with 9 bases identical to TRBD1. The DNA for the CDR3 is TGTGCCAGCTCACCAACAGGGGGCGGGGGTCAGCCCCAGCATTTT. Amino acids: CASSPTGGGGQPQHF.